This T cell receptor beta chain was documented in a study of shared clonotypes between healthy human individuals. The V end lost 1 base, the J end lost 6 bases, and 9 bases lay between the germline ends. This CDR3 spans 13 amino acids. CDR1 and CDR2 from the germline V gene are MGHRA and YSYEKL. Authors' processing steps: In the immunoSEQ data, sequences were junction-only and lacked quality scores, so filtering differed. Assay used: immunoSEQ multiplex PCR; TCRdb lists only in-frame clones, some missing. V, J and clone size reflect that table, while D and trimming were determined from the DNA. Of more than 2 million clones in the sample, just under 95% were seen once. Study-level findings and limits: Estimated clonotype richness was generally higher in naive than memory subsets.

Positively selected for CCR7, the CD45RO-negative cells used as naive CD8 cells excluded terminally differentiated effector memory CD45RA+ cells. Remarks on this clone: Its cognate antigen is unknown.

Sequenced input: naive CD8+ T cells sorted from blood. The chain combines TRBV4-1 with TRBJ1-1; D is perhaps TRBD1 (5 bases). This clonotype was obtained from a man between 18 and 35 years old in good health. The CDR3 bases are TGCGCCAGCAGCCAAGGGGGGGGTGCTGAAGCTTTCTTT. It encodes CASSQGGGAEAFF.